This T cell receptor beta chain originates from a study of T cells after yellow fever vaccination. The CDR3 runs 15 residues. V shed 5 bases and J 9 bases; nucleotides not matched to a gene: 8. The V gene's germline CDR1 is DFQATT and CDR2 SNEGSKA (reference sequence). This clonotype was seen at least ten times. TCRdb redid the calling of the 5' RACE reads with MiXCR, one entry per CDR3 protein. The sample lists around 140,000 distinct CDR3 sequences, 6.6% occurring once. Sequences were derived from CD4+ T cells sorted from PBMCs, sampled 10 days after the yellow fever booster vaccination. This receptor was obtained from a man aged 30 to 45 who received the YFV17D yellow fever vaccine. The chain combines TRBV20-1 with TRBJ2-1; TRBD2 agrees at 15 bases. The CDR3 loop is CSASRTSGREGEQFF. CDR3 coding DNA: TGCAGTGCTTCACGGACTAGCGGGAGGGAGGGTGAGCAGTTCTTC.